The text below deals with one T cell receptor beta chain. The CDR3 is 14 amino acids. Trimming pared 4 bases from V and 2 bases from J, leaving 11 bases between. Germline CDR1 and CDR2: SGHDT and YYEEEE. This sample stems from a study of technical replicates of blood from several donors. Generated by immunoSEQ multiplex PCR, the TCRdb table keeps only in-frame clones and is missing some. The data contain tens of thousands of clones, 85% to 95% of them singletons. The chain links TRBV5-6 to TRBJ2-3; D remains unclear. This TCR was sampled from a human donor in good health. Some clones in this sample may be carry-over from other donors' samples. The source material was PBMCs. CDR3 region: CASSLRFFTDTQYF. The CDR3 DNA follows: TGTGCCAGCAGCCTACGGTTTTTCACAGATACGCAGTATTTT.